Following are 3 T cell receptor beta chains from one sample sequenced in a study of T cell responses to AZD1222 COVID-19 vaccine. TCRdb's copy holds only in-frame clones and misses some; the assay was immunoSEQ multiplex PCR. Of about 150,000 clones in the sample, roughly 89% were seen once. This specimen consisted of peripheral blood, obtained on day 0 of AZD1222 vaccination. These receptors all stem from an adult in good health.

This chain connects TRBV5-1 to TRBJ2-7; TRBD1 matches at 9 bases. Germline lookup yields CDR1 SGHRS and CDR2 YFSETQ. V gave up 4 bases and J gave up 3 bases; unmatched junction bases: 5. CDR3 length equals 14 residues. This CDR3 reads CASSARQGGYEQYF. CDR3 in DNA: TGCGCCAGCAGCGCACGACAGGGGGGCTACGAGCAGTACTTC.

This clone was recorded a few times. The DNA of the CDR3 is TGTGCCAGCAGTCTCACAAATCCTTCGGACAGGAATGGAAACACCATATATTTT. Translating it yields CASSLTNPSDRNGNTIYF. The gene calls are TRBV27 and TRBJ1-3; 7 bases are a match to TRBD1. Germline V gives CDR1 MNHEY, CDR2 SMNVEV (reference sequence). There are 18 residues in the CDR3. V shed 5 bases and J 3 bases; nucleotides not matched to a gene: 16.

The genes are TRBV4-2 and TRBJ2-7; TRBD1 matches at 8 bases. Germline CDR1 is LGHNA and CDR2 is YNFKEQ. The V and J ends lost 0 bases and 2 bases, in that order; junction bases with no gene match: 3. CDR3 length equals 15 residues. CDR3 nucleotide sequence: TGTGCCAGCAGCCAAGAGGGGACAGGAACCTACGAGCAGTACTTC. Its translation: CASSQEGTGTYEQYF.